These 30 T cell receptor beta chains were sequenced from one sample in a study of glioma-infiltrating T cells. Amplification of TCR alpha and beta CDR3 regions from RNA used iRepertoire nested multiplex PCR. One entry per CDR3 protein, called by TCRdb with MiXCR from the multiplex PCR reads. The sample lists 400,000 or so distinct CDR3 sequences, more than 35% seen once, with 12% in the top ten. The sequenced material came from glioma tissue, nonneoplastic brain tissue, or PBMCs (not recorded which). All receptors come from a human donor with low-grade glioma or glioblastoma, undergoing nonglioma brain surgery, or in good health (not recorded which).

The chain employs TRBV27 and TRBJ1-1; D remains ambiguous. The CDR3 loop spans 11 amino acids. Trimming removed 3 bases at V and 6 bases at J, with 5 bases between. CDR1 MNHEY and CDR2 SMNVEV come from the germline V gene (reference sequence). The chain's CDR3 is CASSFGAEAFF. The CDR3, as DNA: TGTGCCAGCAGTTTCGGGGCTGAAGCTTTCTTT.

In its sample, this clonotype was seen a few times. This chain joins TRBV6-1 and TRBJ1-5; 10 nucleotides line up with TRBD1. The CDR3 runs 15 residues. Per the germline V gene, CDR1 is MNHNS and CDR2 is SASEGT. J gave up 7 bases and V 6 bases, and 9 bases lay outside the gene matches. CDR3 amino acids: CASSPRQGASQPQHF. The CDR3 bases are TGTGCCAGCAGCCCTAGACAGGGGGCTTCGCAGCCCCAGCATTTT.

The chain links TRBV20-1 to TRBJ2-3; 9 nucleotides agree with TRBD2. In germline, CDR1 is DFQATT, CDR2 SNEGSKA (reference sequence). V dropped 7 bases and J dropped 5; count of bases not matched to a gene: 10. This CDR3 comprises 14 residues. Here the CDR3 DNA reads TGCAGTGTAGTAGCGGGAGCCTTCAGAGATACGCAGTATTTT. Its protein product is CSVVAGAFRDTQYF.

This clonotype has just a few counts. The chain links TRBV6-2 or TRBV6-3 to TRBJ2-5; D is uncertain. The germline gives CDR1 MNHEY, CDR2 SVGEGT. The V end was cut by 3 bases, the J end by 2 bases, with 4 bases between. This CDR3 contains 12 residues. CDR3 nucleotides: TGTGCCAGCAGTTATTTACAAGAGACCCAGTACTTC. This translates into CASSYLQETQYF.

This clonotype came up a few times. DNA of the CDR3: TGCGCCAGCAGCCCAAACCCAGGGAATGCAGATACGCAGTATTTT. The encoded protein is CASSPNPGNADTQYF. The J gene is TRBJ2-3, the V gene TRBV4-1; D is possibly TRBD1 (5 bases). Trimming stripped 4 bases from V and 4 bases from J, with 15 bases between. CDR1 is MGHRA, CDR2 YSYEKL, per germline. The CDR3 is 15 residues long.

The chain joins TRBV4-2 to TRBJ1-1, with D hard to call. In germline, CDR1 is LGHNA, CDR2 YNFKEQ. V lost 0 bases and J lost 12, with 17 bases in between. CDR3 size: 14 residues. DNA of the CDR3: TGTGCCAGCAGCCAAGATCCCCGAACGCCAGGCACTTTCTTT. Its translation: CASSQDPRTPGTFF.

This clonotype was found a few times. V gene TRBV4-2 combines with J gene TRBJ2-1, with a weak D call TRBD2 (6 bases). This CDR3 spans 14 amino acids. The ends were cut back, 0 bases at V and 10 bases at J, with 13 bases in the middle. The germline V gene encodes CDR1 LGHNA and CDR2 YNFKEQ. CDR3 protein: CASSQDLRGKEQFF. For the CDR3, the DNA is TGTGCCAGCAGCCAAGATTTGCGGGGAAAGGAGCAGTTCTTC.

This clonotype was detected a few times. The CDR3 reads CATSDPPGRTSGNNEQFF. The CDR3 DNA reads as TGTGCCACCAGTGACCCCCCCGGGCGGACTAGCGGGAACAATGAGCAGTTCTTC. The chain recombines TRBV24-1 with TRBJ2-1; 12 bases align to TRBD2. The CDR3 contains 18 residues. Looked up from germline, CDR1 is KGHDR and CDR2 is SFDVKD. The V segment lost 4 bases and the J segment 5 bases; nucleotides outside the gene matches: 11.

J is TRBJ1-3 and V is TRBV18; 7 nucleotides agree with TRBD1. CDR1 and CDR2 (germline): KGHSH, LQKENI. CDR3 size: 16 residues. V lost 2 bases, J lost 8 bases, and 12 bases stayed unmatched. The CDR3 DNA reads TGTGCCAGCTCACCAAGAACAGGGGAAGGTGCGGACACCATATATTTT. This translates into CASSPRTGEGADTIYF. Filled out from reference TRBV18 and TRBJ1-3, the complete variable domain reads NAGVMQNPRHLVRRRGQEARLRCSPMKGHSHVYWYRQLPEEGLKFMVYLQKENIIDESGMPKERFSAEFPKEGPSILRIQQVVRGDSAAYFCASSPRTGEGADTIYFGEGSWLTVV.

A word on this clonotype: An end of the junction differs from the germline gene, which may be a read error. The J gene is TRBJ1-4, the V gene TRBV11-2; 7 nucleotides match TRBD1. The CDR3 spans 13 residues. In germline, CDR1 is SGHAT, CDR2 FQNNGV. In DNA, the CDR3 is TGTGCCAGCACCGGGACAGCTAATGTAAAACTGTTTTTT. The encoded protein is CASTGTANVKLFF.

This clonotype was detected a few times. The chain has TRBV28 and TRBJ1-2, with 8 bases fitting TRBD1. V dropped 6 bases and J dropped 4; count of bases not matched to a gene: 4. CDR3 length: 13 amino acids. The germline gives CDR1 MDHEN, CDR2 SYDVKM. The CDR3 nucleotides read TGTGCCAGCAGACCGGACAGGGCCTATGGCTACACCTTC. Its translation is CASRPDRAYGYTF.

This clonotype appeared many times. This sequence joins TRBV28 and TRBJ1-1, with 7 nucleotides matching TRBD1. The CDR3 length is 14 residues. The junction had 5 bases not matched to a gene; V was cut back by 6 bases and J by 1 base. In germline, CDR1 is MDHEN, CDR2 SYDVKM. CDR3 region: CASSSGTENTEAFF. As DNA, the CDR3 is TGTGCCAGCAGCTCCGGGACAGAGAACACTGAAGCTTTCTTT.

As concerns this clonotype: This may come from a read error, since a much larger clone is one base off. The chain recombines TRBV27 with TRBJ2-7; no firm D call. The CDR3 extends over 13 amino acids. The germline gives CDR1 MNHEY, CDR2 SMNVEV (reference sequence). Trimming pared 3 bases from V and 6 bases from J, leaving 12 bases between. The CDR3 sequence is CASSFSHAVEQYF. As DNA, the CDR3 is TGTGCCAGCAGTTTTTCCCATGCCGTCGAGCAGTACTTC.

This clonotype was seen a few times. DNA for the CDR3: TGCAGTGCCCCCCTTTGGGACAGGGGGCAAGATACGCAGTATTTT. Protein sequence: CSAPLWDRGQDTQYF. The chain is built from TRBV20-1 and TRBJ2-3; 12 bases are shared with TRBD1. V was pared by 6 bases and J by 5 bases, with 9 bases of the junction left unmatched. There are 15 residues in the CDR3. Germline V gene lookup returns CDR1 DFQATT and CDR2 SNEGSKA (reference sequence).

This clonotype came up a few times. The J gene is TRBJ1-4, the V gene TRBV15; 8 nucleotides agree with TRBD1. V trimming: 5 bases; J trimming: 5 bases; junction bases outside the gene matches: 4. CDR3 length: 14 residues. Germline CDR1 reads LNHNV; CDR2 reads YYDKDF (reference sequence). This CDR3 is CATSQQGGNEKLFF. The DNA of the CDR3 is TGTGCCACCAGCCAACAGGGGGGGAATGAAAAACTGTTTTTT.

This clonotype was recorded many times. The chain combines TRBV24-1 with TRBJ2-1, with 8 positions matching TRBD2. From germline, CDR1 is KGHDR and CDR2 SFDVKD. The CDR3 loop spans 16 amino acids. V lost 5 bases, J lost 0 bases, and 5 bases stayed unmatched. The CDR3 nucleotides read TGTGCCACCAGTGTGAGCGGGAGTAGCTCCTACAATGAGCAGTTCTTC. Translated, it gives CATSVSGSSSYNEQFF.

As to this clonotype: Likely a read error: the CDR3 ends without its conserved phenylalanine or tryptophan. The V gene is TRBV6-1, the J gene TRBJ2-7; D gene unclear. Germline V gene data show CDR1 as MNHNS and CDR2 as SASEGT. The length of the CDR3 is 13 residues. V was shortened by 10 bases and J by 5 bases, with 18 bases between the two germline ends. The CDR3 reads CATNLPGLDEQYL. DNA for the CDR3: TGTGCCACCAACCTCCCCGGGCTTGACGAGCAGTACCTC.

The V and J genes are TRBV4-2 and TRBJ2-1, with D unresolved. This CDR3 contains 14 residues. The V gene's germline CDR1 is LGHNA and CDR2 YNFKEQ. The ends were cut back, 0 bases at V and 3 bases at J, with 6 bases in the middle. The CDR3, as DNA: TGTGCCAGCAGCCAAGATCCTTTCTACAATGAGCAGTTCTTC. This translates into CASSQDPFYNEQFF.

This chain connects TRBV20-1 to TRBJ2-3; D perhaps matches TRBD2 (5 bases). V was shortened by 6 bases and J by 0 bases, with 25 bases between the two germline ends. Germline lookup yields CDR1 DFQATT and CDR2 SNEGSKA (reference sequence). The length of the CDR3 is 18 residues. The CDR3 protein is CSARKSRGSSWSTDTQYF. CDR3 nucleotides: TGCAGTGCGAGGAAGAGCAGAGGGAGCTCCTGGAGCACAGATACGCAGTATTTT.

This clonotype was seen many times. J is TRBJ1-2 and V is TRBV6-5, with a weak D call TRBD1 (5 bases). Germline V gene data show CDR1 as MNHEY and CDR2 as SVGAGI. The CDR3 has 14 residues. The germline V and J ends were trimmed by 0 bases and 5 bases, with 10 bases remaining between them. The CDR3 reads CASSYSGGVYGYTF. CDR3 DNA sequence: TGTGCCAGCAGTTACTCGGGAGGGGTTTATGGCTACACCTTC.

In its sample, this clonotype was seen a few times. The chain couples TRBV7-9 to TRBJ2-7, with D hard to call. CDR3 length: 15 amino acids. The V and J ends lost 5 bases and 4 bases respectively, with 18 bases between them. CDR1 is SEHNR, CDR2 FQNEAQ, per germline (reference sequence). DNA of the CDR3: TGTGCCAGCAGCCCCAACTTGTTACAGACGTACGAGCAGTACTTC. Amino acid sequence: CASSPNLLQTYEQYF.

This clonotype was seen once. The chain has TRBV24-1 and TRBJ2-7, with D maybe TRBD2 (6 bases). Deletions cut 5 bases from V and 5 bases from J, with 15 bases between. Germline V gene data show CDR1 as KGHDR and CDR2 as SFDVKD. The length of the CDR3 is 14 residues. The CDR3 region is CATSAGGNTDEQYF. The CDR3 DNA sequence: TGTGCCACCAGTGCGGGCGGGAACACAGACGAGCAGTACTTC.

On this clonotype: One end of the junction varies from germline; a read error may be responsible. The rearrangement uses TRBV4-1 and TRBJ2-3, with D possibly TRBD1 on 6 matching bases. The germline CDR1 and CDR2 sequences are MGHRA and YSYEKL. The CDR3 is 18 residues long. CDR3: CARSQDWMRDMISPTQYF. The CDR3 DNA reads TGCGCCAGAAGCCAAGATTGGATGAGGGACATGATATCCCCTACGCAGTATTTT.

This clonotype has at least ten counts. This chain links TRBV11-2 with TRBJ1-1; D unresolved. The germline V and J ends were trimmed by 0 bases and 1 base, with 6 bases remaining between them. The CDR3 contains 14 residues. The germline CDR1 and CDR2 sequences are SGHAT and FQNNGV. For the CDR3, the DNA is TGTGCCAGCAGCTTAGACCATCGGAACACTGAAGCTTTCTTT. Residues: CASSLDHRNTEAFF. The full variable domain, its missing parts supplied by reference TRBV11-2 and TRBJ1-1, is EAGVAQSPRYKIIEKRQSVAFWCNPISGHATLYWYQQILGQGPKLLIQFQNNGVVDDSQLPKDRFSAERLKGVDSTLKIQPAKLEDSAVYLCASSLDHRNTEAFFGQGTRLTVV.

Remarks on this clonotype: One junction end does not reproduce the germline sequence, and a read error may be involved. The J gene is TRBJ2-2, the V gene TRBV6-2 or TRBV6-3; a weak D match, TRBD1 (6 bases). Germline V gene lookup returns CDR1 MNHEY and CDR2 SVGEGT. The CDR3 extends over 14 amino acids. The CDR3, as DNA: TGTGGCAGCATCGACAGGACCGAGTACGGGGAGCTGTTTTTT. Translating it yields CGSIDRTEYGELFF.

This clonotype appeared a few times. The chain carries TRBV4-3 and TRBJ2-1, with a tentative D call TRBD2 (6 bases). V was pared by 8 bases and J by 0 bases, with 11 bases between. Germline CDR1 is LGHNA and CDR2 is YSLEER. The CDR3 spans 14 residues. Here the CDR3 reads CASPSESSYNEQFF. Written as DNA, the CDR3 is TGCGCCAGCCCTAGCGAGAGCTCCTACAATGAGCAGTTCTTC.

This clonotype was detected ten times or more. The chain employs TRBV28 and TRBJ1-5; D remains ambiguous. This CDR3 is 15 amino acids long. V lost 1 base and J 3 bases, leaving 10 bases between the germline ends. The germline V gene has CDR1 MDHEN and CDR2 SYDVKM. The CDR3 DNA is TGTGCCAGCAGTTTATTGGCAGATTCCAATCAGCCCCAGCATTTT. Translated, it gives CASSLLADSNQPQHF. The full variable domain, with the rest looked up from reference TRBV28 and TRBJ1-5, is DVKVTQSSRYLVKRTGEKVFLECVQDMDHENMFWYRQDPGLGLRLIYFSYDVKMKEKGDIPEGYSVSREKKERFSLILESASTNQTSMYLCASSLLADSNQPQHFGDGTRLSIL.

The chain combines TRBV7-2 with TRBJ1-1; 10 nucleotides align to TRBD1. Looked up from germline, CDR1 is SGHTA and CDR2 is FQGNSA. The CDR3 contains 15 residues. After removal of 5 bases from V and 4 bases from J, the junction contained 7 bases not matched to a gene. The CDR3 coding sequence is TGTGCCAGCAGCCCGCGGGACAGGGGTAGCACTGAAGCTTTCTTT. Translating it yields CASSPRDRGSTEAFF.

This chain connects TRBV29-1 to TRBJ1-1; no definite D call. The V end was cut by 7 bases, the J end by 2 bases, with 14 bases between. The CDR3 is 13 residues long. Per the germline V gene, CDR1 is SQVTM and CDR2 is ANQGSEA. CDR3 amino acids: CSGEGPGNTEAFF. Here the CDR3 DNA reads TGCAGCGGGGAGGGTCCGGGAAACACTGAAGCTTTCTTT. Filled out from reference TRBV29-1 and TRBJ1-1, the complete variable domain reads SAVISQKPSRDICQRGTSLTIQCQVDSQVTMMFWYRQQPGQSLTLIATANQGSEATYESGFVIDKFPISRPNLTFSTLTVSNMSPEDSSIYLCSGEGPGNTEAFFGQGTRLTVV.

CDR3 sequence reads: CASSIWDRSPTGELFF. Here the CDR3 DNA reads TGTGCCAGCAGTATATGGGACCGAAGTCCCACCGGGGAGCTGTTTTTT. The V and J genes are TRBV27 and TRBJ2-2; D might be TRBD1 or TRBD2, each matching 5 bases. The CDR3 extends over 16 amino acids. CDR1 is MNHEY and CDR2 is SMNVEV in the germline V gene (reference sequence). Trimming removed 5 bases from V and 4 bases from J, with 17 bases in between.